Listed below are T cell receptor beta chains from one sample, sequenced in a study of graft-versus-host responses after intestinal transplantation. Some clones are missing from TCRdb's copy, which holds only in-frame ones; the method was immunoSEQ multiplex PCR. This table holds some 100,000 clones, 85% to 95% found once. The antigens for these receptors are not known. The sample here was unstimulated CD8+ T cells sorted from spleen or lymph node cells, taken before transplant. The receptors here all came from a human donor who was the organ donor for an intestinal transplant. The CDR3 runs from the conserved cysteine through the conserved F or W. The D gene is left open where the match is weak. Not all rows give a size; the values are once, few, many and, for expanded clones, a class.

V,size,D,J,CDR3,DNA
TRBV9,NA,TRBD2,TRBJ2-1,CASSVLAGGDNEQFF,TGTGCCAGCAGCGTGTTAGCGGGGGGGGACAATGAGCAGTTCTTC
TRBV15,NA,NA,TRBJ2-2,CATSSPLVLSSPSHTGELFF,TGTGCCACCAGCAGCCCCCTTGTATTGTCAAGCCCTTCTCACACCGGGGAGCTGTTTTTT
TRBV4-3,NA,TRBD2,TRBJ2-1,CASSPTSGYNEQFF,TGCGCCAGCAGCCCGACTAGCGGGTACAATGAGCAGTTCTTC
TRBV5-6,NA,NA,TRBJ1-4,CASSLWLVNEKLFF,TGTGCCAGCAGCTTGTGGCTTGTTAATGAAAAACTGTTTTTT
TRBV6-5,NA,NA,TRBJ2-1,CASSHGDTYNEQFF,TGTGCCAGCAGTCATGGGGACACTTACAATGAGCAGTTCTTC
TRBV5-4,NA,NA,TRBJ1-2,CASSPGVGLGYTF,TGTGCCAGCAGCCCGGGGGTGGGACTTGGCTACACCTTC
TRBV2,NA,NA,TRBJ2-1,CASSEFRSNEQFF,TGTGCCAGCAGTGAATTCAGGTCAAATGAGCAGTTCTTC
TRBV27,NA,TRBD2,TRBJ2-1,CASSGGTSGHNEQFF,TGTGCCAGCAGTGGGGGGACTAGCGGCCACAATGAGCAGTTCTTC
TRBV18,NA,TRBD1,TRBJ1-5,CASSLYRGSNQPQHF,TGTGCCAGCTCGCTTTACAGGGGGAGCAATCAGCCCCAGCATTTT
TRBV6-4,NA,TRBD1,TRBJ2-1,CASSFLPGQDYNEQFF,TGTGCCAGCAGTTTTCTACCGGGACAGGACTACAATGAGCAGTTCTTC
TRBV18,NA,NA,TRBJ1-2,CASSPPARGYGYTF,TGTGCCAGCTCACCACCGGCCCGAGGCTATGGCTACACCTTC
TRBV29-1,NA,NA,TRBJ1-2,CSVEDAGNYGYTF,TGCAGCGTTGAAGATGCAGGCAACTATGGCTACACCTTC
TRBV14,NA,TRBD1,TRBJ1-2,CASSQVAGGPYGYTF,TGTGCCAGCAGCCAAGTGGCAGGGGGCCCCTATGGCTACACCTTC
TRBV27,NA,TRBD1,TRBJ1-2,CASSPGQGRYGYTF,TGTGCCAGCAGTCCGGGACAGGGTCGGTATGGCTACACCTTC
TRBV4-1,NA,NA,TRBJ2-3,CASSQDQGGVDTQYF,TGCGCCAGCAGCCAAGATCAAGGCGGGGTAGATACGCAGTATTTT
TRBV14,NA,NA,TRBJ1-1,CASSQVLGEGGAEAFF,TGTGCCAGCAGCCAAGTCCTAGGCGAAGGGGGGGCTGAAGCTTTCTTT
TRBV28,NA,NA,TRBJ1-5,CASSFFRRGQPQHF,TGTGCCAGCAGTTTCTTCCGGCGGGGTCAGCCCCAGCATTTT
TRBV6-5,few,NA,TRBJ1-1,CASIGREGVAEAFF,TGTGCCAGCATCGGGCGGGAGGGGGTCGCTGAAGCTTTCTTT
TRBV18,NA,NA,TRBJ1-2,CASSPGGPVWFYGYTF,TGTGCCAGCTCACCAGGGGGCCCTGTGTGGTTTTATGGCTACACCTTC
TRBV6-5,NA,TRBD2,TRBJ2-1,CASSYSGLASDEQFF,TGTGCCAGCAGTTACTCGGGACTAGCGTCCGATGAGCAGTTCTTC
TRBV6-4,NA,TRBD2,TRBJ2-3,CASSHSGGYTDTQYF,TGTGCCAGCAGTCATAGCGGGGGGTATACAGATACGCAGTATTTT
TRBV4-2,NA,TRBD2,TRBJ2-1,CASSQLAGANEQFF,TGTGCCAGCAGCCAGTTAGCGGGAGCCAATGAGCAGTTCTTC
TRBV9,NA,TRBD1,TRBJ2-7,CASSVAGGNSYEQYF,TGTGCCAGCAGCGTAGCAGGGGGTAACTCCTACGAGCAGTACTTC
TRBV6-4,NA,NA,TRBJ1-6,CASSPRHGGSPLHF,TGTGCCAGCAGTCCGAGACACGGAGGTTCACCCCTCCACTTT
TRBV2,NA,NA,TRBJ1-1,CASYGGEGNTEAFF,TGTGCCAGCTATGGGGGGGAAGGGAACACTGAAGCTTTCTTT
TRBV4-2,once,NA,TRBJ2-1,CASSQEEGGPNEQFF,TGTGCCAGCAGCCAAGAGGAGGGGGGGCCGAATGAGCAGTTCTTC
TRBV11-3,NA,NA,TRBJ2-7,CASSPHSCAYEQYF,TGTGCCAGCAGCCCCCATAGTTGTGCCTACGAGCAGTACTTC
TRBV13,NA,TRBD2,TRBJ2-5,CASTGGVVQETQYF,TGTGCCAGCACGGGGGGGGTGGTCCAAGAGACCCAGTACTTC
TRBV19,NA,NA,TRBJ2-1,CASSWGGEQFF,TGTGCCAGTAGTTGGGGGGGCGAGCAGTTCTTC
TRBV9,NA,NA,TRBJ2-5,CASSALLDQETQYF,TGTGCCAGCAGCGCCCTACTAGACCAAGAGACCCAGTACTTC
TRBV6-5,NA,NA,TRBJ1-2,CASSYGESFNYGYTF,TGTGCCAGCAGTTACGGGGAGAGCTTCAACTATGGCTACACCTTC
TRBV19,NA,TRBD2,TRBJ2-1,CASSILGGGGNEQFF,TGTGCCAGTAGTATTCTCGGGGGGGGAGGAAATGAGCAGTTCTTC
TRBV6-9,NA,NA,TRBJ2-2,CASSYSLTGELFF,TGTGCCAGCAGTTATTCTCTAACCGGGGAGCTGTTTTTT
TRBV28,NA,NA,TRBJ2-2,CASTKGPQGTGELFF,TGTGCCAGCACCAAGGGTCCACAGGGCACCGGGGAGCTGTTTTTT
TRBV6-6,NA,NA,TRBJ2-7,CASSYSAQYEQYF,TGTGCCAGCAGTTACTCGGCCCAGTACGAGCAGTACTTC
TRBV15,NA,NA,TRBJ1-4,CATSRFRRARELFF,TGTGCCACCAGCAGATTCCGCAGGGCGAGAGAACTGTTTTTT
TRBV10-3,NA,NA,TRBJ2-2,CAIRPRANTGELFF,TGTGCCATCAGGCCCAGGGCGAACACCGGGGAGCTGTTTTTT
TRBV7-8,NA,NA,TRBJ1-5,CASSVPGSRPQHF,TGTGCCAGCAGCGTACCAGGGTCGAGGCCCCAGCATTTT
TRBV5-1,once,TRBD2,TRBJ2-7,CASSLDGLEYEQYF,TGCGCCAGCAGCTTGGACGGACTAGAGTACGAGCAGTACTTC
TRBV4-1,NA,NA,TRBJ1-2,CASSQAGTLGGYTF,TGCGCCAGCAGCCAAGCCGGGACACTGGGTGGCTACACCTTC
TRBV27,NA,NA,TRBJ1-5,CASSPSPPGDQPQHF,TGTGCCAGCAGTCCCTCCCCACCCGGGGATCAGCCCCAGCATTTT
TRBV28,NA,NA,TRBJ2-3,CASSFTGGTVDTDTQYF,TGTGCCAGCAGTTTCACTGGCGGGACAGTGGACACAGATACGCAGTATTTT
TRBV28,NA,TRBD1,TRBJ1-1,CASRHRTGGQDPGAFF,TGTGCCAGCAGACACCGGACAGGGGGCCAGGACCCCGGGGCTTTCTTT
TRBV6-5,NA,NA,TRBJ1-3,CASRPTGRGSTIYF,TGTGCCAGCAGACCCACAGGGCGTGGAAGCACCATATATTTT
TRBV30,NA,NA,TRBJ1-2,CAWSGRGGSTF,TGTGCCTGGAGTGGTAGGGGGGGATCCACCTTC
TRBV28,NA,NA,TRBJ2-7,CASSQTRGGNEQYF,TGTGCCAGCAGTCAAACAAGGGGGGGGAACGAGCAGTACTTC
TRBV30,NA,NA,TRBJ1-2,CAWSAPEGGWFYGYTF,TGTGCCTGGAGTGCCCCCGAGGGAGGGTGGTTCTATGGCTACACCTTC
TRBV4-1,once,TRBD1,TRBJ1-2,CASSRRGPGRNYGYTF,TGCGCCAGCAGCCGGAGGGGGCCGGGAAGAAACTATGGCTACACCTTC
TRBV19,NA,NA,TRBJ2-1,CASSIEYGGLVF,TGTGCCAGTAGTATAGAATACGGTGGTTTAGTCTTC
TRBV28,NA,NA,TRBJ1-2,CASSVGHRNYGYTF,TGTGCCAGCAGTGTGGGACACAGGAACTATGGCTACACCTTC
TRBV5-4,NA,NA,TRBJ2-3,CASSPGSGFTDTQYF,TGTGCCAGCAGCCCTGGGAGTGGATTCACAGATACGCAGTATTTT
TRBV29-1,NA,NA,TRBJ1-5,CSVAGTTDSNQPQHF,TGCAGCGTAGCCGGGACAACAGATAGCAATCAGCCCCAGCATTTT
TRBV7-8,NA,TRBD1,TRBJ2-3,CATETSGGPPDTQYF,TGTGCCACCGAGACCTCAGGGGGCCCACCAGATACGCAGTATTTT
TRBV6-1,once,TRBD1,TRBJ1-1,CASSDPGTGDPEAFF,TGTGCCAGCAGTGACCCCGGGACAGGGGATCCTGAAGCTTTCTTT
TRBV5-4,NA,NA,TRBJ2-7,CASSFDRSYEQYF,TGTGCCAGCAGCTTTGACAGATCCTACGAGCAGTACTTC
TRBV19,NA,TRBD1,TRBJ1-5,CAAGQGGNQPQHF,TGTGCCGCCGGACAGGGGGGCAATCAGCCCCAGCATTTT
TRBV11-2,once,TRBD1,TRBJ2-7,CASSPTLTGGDEQYF,TGTGCCAGCAGCCCCACCCTGACAGGGGGAGACGAGCAGTACTTC
TRBV7-9,NA,NA,TRBJ2-7,CASSLGQHEQYF,TGTGCCAGCAGCCTCGGACAGCACGAGCAGTACTTC
TRBV28,NA,NA,TRBJ2-7,CASTPRSPGYQNYEQYF,TGTGCCAGCACCCCCAGATCTCCGGGATATCAAAATTACGAGCAGTACTTC
TRBV30,NA,TRBD1,TRBJ1-2,CAWGTGDGYTF,TGTGCCTGGGGCACAGGGGATGGCTACACCTTC